Sequencing of this T cell receptor (beta chain) was carried out in a study of blood T cell repertoires in COVID-19. Study as a whole: Material from acute and convalescent COVID-19 was sourced from the United States, Italy and Spain. T cells, B-cell-depleted T cells, or PBMCs provided the cDNA or gDNA that served as material.

This clone was seen a few times. V shed 1 base and J shed 3 bases, with 9 bases lying between them. The germline CDR1 and CDR2 sequences are SGHTA and FQGNSA. This CDR3 contains 14 residues. Original processing methods: For nucleated cells, counts were estimated from reference gene primer amplification. TCRdb's table, derived via immunoSEQ multiplex PCR, lists solely in-frame clones and lacks some. V, J and clone size are taken as reported in that table, and D and trimming were inferred from the DNA itself. The sample shows roughly 240,000 clones, roughly 84% of them seen only once. The gene calls are TRBV7-2 and TRBJ1-2, with D possibly TRBD1 on 6 matching bases. The sample consisted of peripheral blood. This TCR was recovered from a man between 40 and 49 years old who had recovered from COVID-19. The CDR3 DNA sequence: TGTGCCAGCAGCTTAGAGAACAGGGACTATGGCTACACCTTC. It yields the protein CASSLENRDYGYTF.